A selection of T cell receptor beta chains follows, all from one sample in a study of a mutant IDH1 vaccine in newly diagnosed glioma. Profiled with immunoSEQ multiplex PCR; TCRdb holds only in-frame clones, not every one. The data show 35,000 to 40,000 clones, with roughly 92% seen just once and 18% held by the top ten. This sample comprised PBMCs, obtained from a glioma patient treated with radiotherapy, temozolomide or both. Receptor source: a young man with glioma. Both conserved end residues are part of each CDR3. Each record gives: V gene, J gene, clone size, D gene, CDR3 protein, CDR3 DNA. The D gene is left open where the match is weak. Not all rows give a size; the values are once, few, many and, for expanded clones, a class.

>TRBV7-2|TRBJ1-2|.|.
CASSVPQGRNSVRDGYTF
TGTGCCAGCAGCGTACCACAGGGCCGTAATAGCGTACGGGATGGCTACACCTTC
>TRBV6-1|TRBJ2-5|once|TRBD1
CASSGAGQERRETQYF
TGTGCCAGCAGTGGCGCTGGACAGGAGAGGAGAGAGACCCAGTACTTC
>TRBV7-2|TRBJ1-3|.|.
CASSLSLLNSGNTIYF
TGTGCCAGCAGCTTAAGTCTGCTGAACTCTGGAAACACCATATATTTT
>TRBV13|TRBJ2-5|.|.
CASSLQVQETQYF
TGTGCCAGCAGCCTACAGGTCCAAGAGACCCAGTACTTC
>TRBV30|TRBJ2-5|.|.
CAWSVGVQETQYF
TGTGCCTGGAGTGTAGGGGTCCAAGAGACCCAGTACTTC
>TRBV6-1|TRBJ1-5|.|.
CASLRRQGNQPQHF
TGTGCCAGCCTCCGAAGACAGGGCAATCAGCCCCAGCATTTT
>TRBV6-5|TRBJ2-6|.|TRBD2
CASSYRGGRGANVLTF
TGTGCCAGCAGCTACCGGGGGGGGCGTGGGGCCAACGTCCTGACTTTC
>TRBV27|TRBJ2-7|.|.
CASSFWPVREQYF
TGTGCCAGCAGTTTCTGGCCTGTTCGAGAGCAGTACTTC
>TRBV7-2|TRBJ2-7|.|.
CASSLGIGGSGEQYF
TGTGCCAGCAGCTTAGGGATAGGAGGGAGCGGCGAGCAGTACTTC
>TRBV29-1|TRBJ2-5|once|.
CSVEGLEGANQETQYF
TGCAGCGTTGAAGGGCTAGAGGGTGCGAACCAAGAGACCCAGTACTTC
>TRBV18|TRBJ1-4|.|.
CASSPPDSGNEKLFF
TGTGCCAGCTCACCACCGGACTCAGGGAATGAAAAACTGTTTTTT
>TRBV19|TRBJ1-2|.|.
CASRDSGHSNYGYTF
TGTGCCAGTAGAGATTCGGGACATTCGAACTATGGCTACACCTTC
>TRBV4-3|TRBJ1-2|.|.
CASSQDYRGRARGYTF
TGCGCCAGCAGCCAAGATTATCGGGGCAGGGCGAGGGGCTACACCTTC
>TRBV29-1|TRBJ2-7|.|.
CSATVAYEQYF
TGCAGCGCCACAGTTGCCTACGAGCAGTACTTC
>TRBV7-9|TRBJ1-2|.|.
CASSFGARTIYTF
TGTGCCAGCAGCTTCGGGGCCAGAACGATCTACACCTTC
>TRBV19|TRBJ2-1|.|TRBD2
CASTPLAGGPKNEQFF
TGTGCCAGTACCCCCCTAGCGGGAGGACCTAAAAATGAGCAGTTCTTC
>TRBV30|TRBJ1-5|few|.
CAWSVGTFNQPQHF
TGTGCCTGGAGTGTAGGGACATTTAATCAGCCCCAGCATTTT
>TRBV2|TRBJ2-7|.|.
CASSVPGLTNEQYF
TGTGCCAGCAGCGTCCCGGGGCTGACGAACGAGCAGTACTTC
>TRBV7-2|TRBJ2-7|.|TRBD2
CASSLITSGTYEQYF
TGTGCCAGCAGCCTCATTACTAGCGGAACCTACGAGCAGTACTTC
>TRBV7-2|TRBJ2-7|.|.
CASSLDPYNYEQYF
TGTGCCAGCAGCTTAGATCCCTACAACTACGAGCAGTACTTC
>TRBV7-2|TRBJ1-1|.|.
CASSLIRSNTEAFF
TGTGCCAGCAGCTTAATCAGGTCGAACACTGAAGCTTTCTTT
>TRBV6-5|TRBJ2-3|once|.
CASSLGPSTDTQYF
TGTGCCAGCAGTCTAGGACCTAGCACAGATACGCAGTATTTT
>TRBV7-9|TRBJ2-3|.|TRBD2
CASSPRLAGEFGDTQYF
TGTGCCAGCAGCCCCCGACTAGCGGGAGAGTTTGGAGATACGCAGTATTTT
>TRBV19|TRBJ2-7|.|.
CASSSVYEQYF
TGTGCCAGTAGTTCAGTGTACGAGCAGTACTTC
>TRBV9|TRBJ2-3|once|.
CASARGGSQYF
TGTGCCAGCGCCCGAGGGGGGTCGCAGTATTTT
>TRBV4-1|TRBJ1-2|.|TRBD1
CASSQTGQPNYGYTF
TGCGCCAGCAGCCAGACGGGACAGCCGAACTATGGCTACACCTTC
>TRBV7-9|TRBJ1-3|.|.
CASSLDSAFSGNTIYF
TGTGCCAGCAGCTTAGACAGCGCTTTCTCTGGAAACACCATATATTTT